A selection of T cell receptor beta chains follows, all from one sample in a study of Ad26.COV2.S vaccination and SARS-CoV-2 variants. Here immunoSEQ multiplex PCR was the method, and the copy in TCRdb shows in-frame clones only, minus some. This table has approximately 500,000 clones, approximately 88% appearing once. Sequences were derived from peripheral blood, sampled in a trial of Ad26.COV2.S vaccine versus placebo. The receptors shown here come from a person aged 18-65 years who received the Ad26.COV2.S COVID-19 vaccine or a placebo. The CDR3 runs from the conserved cysteine through the conserved F or W. Each record gives: CDR3 DNA, CDR3 protein, clone size, V gene, J gene, D gene. D genes are given only for firm matches. Clone size is given for some rows only: seen once, a few or many times, or a class if the clone is expanded.

cdr3_nt: TGTGCCAGCAGGATTCGACAGACTTATACCTACAATGAGCAGTTCTTC
cdr3_aa: CASRIRQTYTYNEQFF
clone_size: -
v_call: TRBV2
j_call: TRBJ2-1
d_call: -

cdr3_nt: TGTGCCAGCAGCTCCAGCATGAAGACCGGGGAGCTGTTTTTT
cdr3_aa: CASSSSMKTGELFF
clone_size: few
v_call: TRBV7-9
j_call: TRBJ2-2
d_call: -

cdr3_nt: TGTGCCAGCAGTTTATCTGGGGCAGTCTACGAGCAGTACTTC
cdr3_aa: CASSLSGAVYEQYF
clone_size: -
v_call: TRBV28
j_call: TRBJ2-7
d_call: -

cdr3_nt: TGTGCCAGCAGTTACGGGCCAGGAAACTATGGCTACACCTTC
cdr3_aa: CASSYGPGNYGYTF
clone_size: once
v_call: TRBV6-5
j_call: TRBJ1-2
d_call: -

cdr3_nt: TGTGCCAGCAGCCCACAGGGAGACTACTACGAGCAGTACTTC
cdr3_aa: CASSPQGDYYEQYF
clone_size: -
v_call: TRBV9
j_call: TRBJ2-7
d_call: -

cdr3_nt: TGTGCCAGCAGTTTACAGCGGGACGGCTCCTACAATGAGCAGTTCTTC
cdr3_aa: CASSLQRDGSYNEQFF
clone_size: -
v_call: TRBV27
j_call: TRBJ2-1
d_call: TRBD2

cdr3_nt: TGTGCCAGCATGGGTGAGACCCAGTACTTC
cdr3_aa: CASMGETQYF
clone_size: once
v_call: TRBV28
j_call: TRBJ2-5
d_call: -

cdr3_nt: TGTGCCAGCAGCCCGGACAGTTTTACCACTGAAGCTTTCTTT
cdr3_aa: CASSPDSFTTEAFF
clone_size: few
v_call: TRBV7-9
j_call: TRBJ1-1
d_call: -

cdr3_nt: TGTGCCAGCAGAGGCAGCGGACAAGAGACCCAGTACTTC
cdr3_aa: CASRGSGQETQYF
clone_size: -
v_call: TRBV6-5
j_call: TRBJ2-5
d_call: -

cdr3_nt: TGCAGCGCGGGAGACGATCAGCCCCAGCATTTT
cdr3_aa: CSAGDDQPQHF
clone_size: once
v_call: TRBV29-1
j_call: TRBJ1-5
d_call: -

cdr3_nt: TGTGCCACCGGGGTAGGGGGAGGGGACTATGGCTACACCTTC
cdr3_aa: CATGVGGGDYGYTF
clone_size: -
v_call: TRBV28
j_call: TRBJ1-2
d_call: -

cdr3_nt: TGTGCCAGTAGTCCCCGGTCCCTTCTGGCCAAAAACATTCAGTACTTC
cdr3_aa: CASSPRSLLAKNIQYF
clone_size: -
v_call: TRBV19
j_call: TRBJ2-4
d_call: -

cdr3_nt: TGTGCCACCGGGGCGGCAGGCTTCAACACTGAAGCTTTCTTT
cdr3_aa: CATGAAGFNTEAFF
clone_size: -
v_call: TRBV28
j_call: TRBJ1-1
d_call: -

cdr3_nt: TGTGCCAGCAGCGTAAGCTCCGGTGGGACAGGGGGCGAGCAGTACTTC
cdr3_aa: CASSVSSGGTGGEQYF
clone_size: once
v_call: TRBV9
j_call: TRBJ2-7
d_call: TRBD1

cdr3_nt: TGTGCCAGTACTTCCGGGACGGAATATTCACCCCTCCACTTT
cdr3_aa: CASTSGTEYSPLHF
clone_size: once
v_call: TRBV9
j_call: TRBJ1-6
d_call: -

cdr3_nt: TGCAGTGCCAGTATGGGACAGGGAGGCTATTTT
cdr3_aa: CSASMGQGGYF
clone_size: -
v_call: TRBV20-1
j_call: TRBJ2-3
d_call: TRBD1

cdr3_nt: TGTGCCAGCAGCTTTCGGACAGGGTCGAACACCGGGGAGCTGTTTTTT
cdr3_aa: CASSFRTGSNTGELFF
clone_size: -
v_call: TRBV11-3
j_call: TRBJ2-2
d_call: TRBD1

cdr3_nt: TGCGCCAGCAGCGAGAGCGGGAGATTACAGGAGACCCAGTACTTC
cdr3_aa: CASSESGRLQETQYF
clone_size: once
v_call: TRBV5-1
j_call: TRBJ2-5
d_call: TRBD2

cdr3_nt: TGTGCCAGCAGCCAAGAGGCCAGGGAGGTTGGCTACACCTTC
cdr3_aa: CASSQEAREVGYTF
clone_size: -
v_call: TRBV3-1/TRBV3-2
j_call: TRBJ1-2
d_call: -

cdr3_nt: TGTGCCAGCAGCGAGACTAGCGGGAGCACAGATACGCAGTATTTT
cdr3_aa: CASSETSGSTDTQYF
clone_size: once
v_call: TRBV9
j_call: TRBJ2-3
d_call: TRBD2

cdr3_nt: TGCAGCGTTACGGGACAGGGCTCCTATGGCTACACCTTC
cdr3_aa: CSVTGQGSYGYTF
clone_size: -
v_call: TRBV29-1
j_call: TRBJ1-2
d_call: TRBD1

cdr3_nt: TGTGCCAGCTCACCGCGGGAAATTAGGGATGGCTACACCTTC
cdr3_aa: CASSPREIRDGYTF
clone_size: -
v_call: TRBV18
j_call: TRBJ1-2
d_call: -

cdr3_nt: TGTGCCAGCAGCGTAGGCCTAGCGGAATCCTACGAGCAGTACTTC
cdr3_aa: CASSVGLAESYEQYF
clone_size: -
v_call: TRBV9
j_call: TRBJ2-7
d_call: TRBD2

cdr3_nt: TGTGCCAGCAGGATTCAGCGGGTTCTGGGGGAGCTGTTTTTT
cdr3_aa: CASRIQRVLGELFF
clone_size: -
v_call: TRBV5-7
j_call: TRBJ2-2
d_call: -

cdr3_nt: TGCGCCAGCAGCTTGGCGGACAGGGATCCCTACGAGCAGTACTTC
cdr3_aa: CASSLADRDPYEQYF
clone_size: -
v_call: TRBV5-1
j_call: TRBJ2-7
d_call: TRBD1

cdr3_nt: TGTGCTAGTGGTCCCTCGGACAGGGGGAACATCAATGAGCAGTTCTTC
cdr3_aa: CASGPSDRGNINEQFF
clone_size: -
v_call: TRBV12-5
j_call: TRBJ2-1
d_call: TRBD1

cdr3_nt: TGTGCCAACAGGGGGAGTGAGTCACCCCTCCACTTT
cdr3_aa: CANRGSESPLHF
clone_size: -
v_call: TRBV10-3
j_call: TRBJ1-6
d_call: TRBD1

cdr3_nt: TGTGCCACTAGGGTATCTGGGGCCAACGTCCTGACTTTC
cdr3_aa: CATRVSGANVLTF
clone_size: -
v_call: TRBV6-5
j_call: TRBJ2-6
d_call: -

cdr3_nt: TGTGCCACCTCGGGGAAGGGGGAGCAGTACTTC
cdr3_aa: CATSGKGEQYF
clone_size: -
v_call: TRBV5-4
j_call: TRBJ2-7
d_call: -

cdr3_nt: TGTGCCATCCCTCGGGGGGGGCGGGGAGTGGACAATCAGCCCCAGCATTTT
cdr3_aa: CAIPRGGRGVDNQPQHF
clone_size: -
v_call: TRBV21-1
j_call: TRBJ1-5
d_call: -

cdr3_nt: TGTGCCAGTAGTATCCGTCAGGGGATTTCTGGGGCCAACGTCCTGACTTTC
cdr3_aa: CASSIRQGISGANVLTF
clone_size: -
v_call: TRBV19
j_call: TRBJ2-6
d_call: -

cdr3_nt: TGTGCCAGCAGCTCCCAGGGGGCGCGGTTCTATGGCTACACCTTC
cdr3_aa: CASSSQGARFYGYTF
clone_size: -
v_call: TRBV13
j_call: TRBJ1-2
d_call: TRBD1

cdr3_nt: TGTGCCAGCAGTCATCGGACCGAGCAGTACTTC
cdr3_aa: CASSHRTEQYF
clone_size: -
v_call: TRBV28
j_call: TRBJ2-7
d_call: -

cdr3_nt: TGTGCCAGTATGGCGTCTCCTGGGCGCCAGCCCCAGCATTTT
cdr3_aa: CASMASPGRQPQHF
clone_size: -
v_call: TRBV19
j_call: TRBJ1-5
d_call: -

cdr3_nt: TGTGCCTGGAGTGGGGGGCCCCGTGAGACCCAGTACTTC
cdr3_aa: CAWSGGPRETQYF
clone_size: -
v_call: TRBV30
j_call: TRBJ2-5
d_call: -

cdr3_nt: TGTGCCACCAGCAGAGAGGGTTACAATCAGCCCCAGCATTTT
cdr3_aa: CATSREGYNQPQHF
clone_size: -
v_call: TRBV15
j_call: TRBJ1-5
d_call: -

cdr3_nt: TGTGCCAGCAGTGCTGACACCTACAATGAGCAGTTCTTC
cdr3_aa: CASSADTYNEQFF
clone_size: -
v_call: TRBV28
j_call: TRBJ2-1
d_call: -

cdr3_nt: TGTGCCAGCAGCTTAAACAATCACGGGGAGCTGTTTTTT
cdr3_aa: CASSLNNHGELFF
clone_size: -
v_call: TRBV7-2
j_call: TRBJ2-2
d_call: -

cdr3_nt: TGTGCCAGCAGTTACGATGGCCTCAATCAGCCCCAGCATTTT
cdr3_aa: CASSYDGLNQPQHF
clone_size: -
v_call: TRBV6-2/TRBV6-3
j_call: TRBJ1-5
d_call: -

cdr3_nt: TGTGCCAGCAGCCAAGTATGGGGGGACTACAATGAGCAGTTCTTC
cdr3_aa: CASSQVWGDYNEQFF
clone_size: -
v_call: TRBV14
j_call: TRBJ2-1
d_call: -